This entry lists 11 T cell receptor beta chains sequenced from one sample in a study of cytomegalovirus exposure and HLA in healthy donors. PCR used 60 Vbeta primers and 13 Jbeta primers. Sequencing used immunoSEQ multiplex PCR; TCRdb keeps in-frame clones, though not all of them. The table lists about 170,000 clones, over 75% of them singletons. Sequenced material: PBMCs. Every receptor here comes from a male donor in good health and CMV-seronegative.

The V call is TRBV6-5, the J call TRBJ1-6, with 8 bases that match TRBD1. Germline trimming cut 4 bases from V and 11 bases from J; bases unmatched to any gene: 10. The V gene's germline CDR1 is MNHEY and CDR2 SVGAGI. This CDR3 is built from 15 residues. CDR3 amino acids: CASSSFRQGATPLHF. CDR3 bases: TGTGCCAGCAGTTCTTTCAGGCAGGGGGCTACACCCCTCCACTTT.

V gene TRBV4-1 combines with J gene TRBJ1-2; no clear D gene. Per germline, CDR1 MGHRA and CDR2 YSYEKL. The CDR3 extends over 14 amino acids. V was clipped by 3 bases and J by 3 bases, with 11 bases between them. The CDR3, as DNA: TGCGCCAGCAGCCATCCCGCAGTACACTATGGCTACACCTTC. This encodes CASSHPAVHYGYTF.

This clone was detected only a few times. This chain connects TRBV19 to TRBJ1-2; D perhaps matches TRBD1 (6 bases). The CDR3 is 13 residues long. V lost 8 bases and J lost 1, with 11 bases in between. In germline, CDR1 is LNHDA, CDR2 SQIVND (reference sequence). This CDR3 is CASRTDFNYGYTF. CDR3 DNA: TGTGCCAGTCGGACAGACTTTAACTATGGCTACACCTTC. The entire variable domain, with the rest obtained from reference TRBV19 and TRBJ1-2, is as follows: DGGITQSPKYLFRKEGQNVTLSCEQNLNHDAMYWYRQDPGQGLRLIYYSQIVNDFQKGDIAEGYSVSREKKESFPLTVTSAQKNPTAFYLCASRTDFNYGYTFGSGTRLTVV.

A few counts support this clone. The chain is built from TRBV27 and TRBJ1-6; the match to TRBD1 covers 9 bases. Germline CDR1 is MNHEY and CDR2 is SMNVEV (reference sequence). This CDR3 has 15 amino acids. Germline trimming cut 6 bases from V and 5 bases from J; bases unmatched to any gene: 5. CDR3 protein: CASRRTGVDNSPLHF. CDR3 coding DNA: TGTGCCAGCAGGCGGACAGGGGTAGATAATTCACCCCTCCACTTT.

The chain employs TRBV6-1 and TRBJ1-5, with D hard to call. Trimming removed 4 bases at V and 6 bases at J, with 13 bases between. Germline V gene sequence: CDR1 MNHNS, CDR2 SASEGT. The CDR3 spans 14 residues. CDR3: CASSVRFGGQPQHF. The CDR3 DNA reads TGTGCCAGCAGTGTACGATTTGGAGGTCAGCCCCAGCATTTT.

The CDR3 region is CASSKTGTAGREYF. CDR3 nucleotides: TGTGCCAGCAGCAAAACTGGGACAGCCGGAAGGGAGTACTTC. V gene TRBV6-5 combines with J gene TRBJ2-4; 7 bases agree with TRBD1. The germline gives CDR1 MNHEY, CDR2 SVGAGI. The CDR3 is 14 amino acids. V shed 6 bases, J shed 14 bases, and the junction held 16 bases outside the gene matches.

This clone has only a few counts. Other DNA sequences of this sample code for an identical CDR3. V and J are TRBV5-1 and TRBJ1-1; 8 nucleotides align to TRBD1. CDR1 SGHRS and CDR2 YFSETQ come from the germline V gene. This CDR3 region has 15 residues. After removal of 4 bases from V and 1 base from J, the junction contained 6 bases not matched to a gene. The CDR3 reads CASSVQGGSNTEAFF. The CDR3 nucleotides are TGCGCCAGCAGCGTACAGGGGGGATCGAACACTGAAGCTTTCTTT.

J is TRBJ1-1 and V is TRBV9; D remains ambiguous. CDR3 size: 13 residues. Germline V CDR1 and CDR2: SGDLS, YYNGEE. The V and J ends lost 4 bases and 1 base respectively, with 8 bases between them. The CDR3 nucleotides are TGTGCCAGCAGCTTCGCAGGGAACACTGAAGCTTTCTTT. Its translation: CASSFAGNTEAFF.

The chain couples TRBV5-1 to TRBJ2-5; tentative D call: TRBD2 (6 bases). Trimming pared 4 bases from V and 0 bases from J, leaving 10 bases between. The germline gives CDR1 SGHRS, CDR2 YFSETQ. The CDR3 length is 14 residues. The CDR3 loop reads CASSPLANQETQYF. In nucleotides, the CDR3 is TGCGCCAGCAGCCCTCTAGCGAACCAAGAGACCCAGTACTTC.

The chain is built from TRBV2 and TRBJ2-5; no clear D gene. From germline, CDR1 is SNHLY and CDR2 FYNNEI. This CDR3 is 14 amino acids long. Trimming removed 6 bases from V and 3 bases from J, with 14 bases in between. DNA of the CDR3: TGTGCCAGCAGAAAACAGCACATGGAAGAGACCCAGTACTTC. Translation: CASRKQHMEETQYF. The whole variable domain, filled in from reference TRBV2 and TRBJ2-5, reads EPEVTQTPSHQVTQMGQEVILRCVPISNHLYFYWYRQILGQKVEFLVSFYNNEISEKSEIFDDQFSVERPDGSNFTLKIRSTKLEDSAMYFCASRKQHMEETQYFGPGTRLLVL.

The J gene is TRBJ1-2, the V gene TRBV9; D ambiguous. CDR1 is SGDLS, CDR2 YYNGEE, per germline. The CDR3 sequence is 11 residues long. The V and J ends lost 4 bases and 8 bases respectively, with 9 bases between them. Written as DNA, the CDR3 is TGTGCCAGCAGCCCGAGTCGAGGCTACACCTTC. Translation: CASSPSRGYTF.